A single sample is the source of the 12 T cell receptor beta chains below, sequenced in a study. TCRdb itself ran the 5' RACE reads through MiXCR, one entry per CDR3 protein. The repertoire holds around 44,000 distinct CDR3 sequences, with 20% to 25% as singletons. Tregs were sorted as CD4+CD25+CD127-/low cells. Sequences were obtained from Tregs sorted from blood. The receptors were sampled from a female donor with breast cancer.

This clonotype turned up a few times. The chain links TRBV12-3 or TRBV12-4 to TRBJ2-7; TRBD2 matches at 9 bases. Trimming took 3 bases from V and 2 from J; bases not matched to a gene: 8. This CDR3 has 16 amino acids. CDR3 region: CASSFLAGGPPYEQYF. The CDR3 region has the DNA TGTGCCAGCAGTTTTCTCGCGGGAGGGCCCCCCTACGAGCAGTACTTC.

The chain recombines TRBV12-3 or TRBV12-4 with TRBJ1-1; D is unclear. V was cut by 3 bases and J by 5 bases, with 10 bases left in between. The CDR3 extends over 13 amino acids. The CDR3 loop is CASSFDMGTEAFF. The CDR3 bases are TGTGCCAGCAGTTTCGATATGGGGACTGAAGCTTTCTTT.

As to this clonotype: A read error may be the cause here, since a much bigger clone is one base away. The chain employs TRBV7-2 and TRBJ2-2; perhaps TRBD2 as D (5 bases). The germline CDR1 and CDR2 sequences are SGHTA and FQGNSA. Trimming removed 1 base at V and 8 bases at J, with 8 bases between. CDR3 size: 13 residues. The CDR3 DNA reads as TGTGCCAGCAGCTTAGTGTCGGGGGGGGAGCTGTTTTTT. Translating gives CASSLVSGGELFF.

V and J are TRBV20-1 and TRBJ2-3, with 10 bases identical to TRBD2. This CDR3 comprises 14 residues. V lost 3 bases and J lost 5; bases outside the gene matches: 5. Germline-derived CDR1 and CDR2 are DFQATT and SNEGSKA (reference sequence). The CDR3 region is CSASGLADGDTQYF. CDR3 nucleotides: TGCAGTGCTAGCGGACTAGCGGATGGAGATACGCAGTATTTT.

This clonotype was observed a few times. The V and J genes are TRBV7-2 and TRBJ2-3; 13 bases fit TRBD2. There are 16 residues in the CDR3. The ends lost 6 bases at V and 6 bases at J; junction bases unmatched: 9. The V gene's germline CDR1 is SGHTA and CDR2 FQGNSA. This chain's CDR3 is CASSPGTSGAWDTQYF. The CDR3, as DNA: TGTGCCAGCAGTCCCGGGACTAGCGGGGCCTGGGATACGCAGTATTTT.

This clonotype appeared many times. The genes are TRBV28 and TRBJ2-3; tentatively, D is TRBD1 (5 bases). V lost 7 bases to trimming and J lost 0 bases, with 26 bases between them. CDR3 length: 19 amino acids. The germline gives CDR1 MDHEN, CDR2 SYDVKM. This CDR3 reads CASIPFGQGTGASTDTQYF. The CDR3 nucleotides read TGTGCCAGCATCCCTTTTGGGCAGGGCACAGGTGCTAGCACAGATACGCAGTATTTT.

Worth noting for this clonotype: Since a much larger clone is just one base distant, this may be a read error. Since the CDR3 does not end with the conserved phenylalanine or tryptophan, this likely comes from a read error. V gene TRBV28 combines with J gene TRBJ2-1; D remains unclear. Trimming removed 2 bases from V and 10 bases from J, with 15 bases in between. The CDR3 runs to 14 residues. Germline-derived CDR1 and CDR2 are MDHEN and SYDVKM. CDR3 sequence: CASSLRPFLGEQFY. CDR3 bases: TGTGCCAGCAGTTTACGCCCCTTTCTAGGGGAGCAGTTCTAC.

This clonotype has a count of ten or more. The V call is TRBV7-2, the J call TRBJ2-7; TRBD1 matches at 7 bases. From germline, CDR1 is SGHTA and CDR2 FQGNSA. CDR3 size: 15 residues. The ends lost 5 bases at V and 3 bases at J; junction bases unmatched: 10. This chain's CDR3 is CASSPTGDPYYEQYF. In DNA form, the CDR3 reads TGTGCCAGCAGCCCCACAGGGGATCCCTACTACGAGCAGTACTTC. The full variable domain, rest sourced from reference TRBV7-2 and TRBJ2-7, is GAGVSQSPSNKVTEKGKDVELRCDPISGHTALYWYRQSLGQGLEFLIYFQGNSAPDKSGLPSDRFSAERTGGSVSTLTIQRTQQEDSAVYLCASSPTGDPYYEQYFGPGTRLTVT.

This clonotype is labeled medium-sized. J is TRBJ2-3 and V is TRBV10-3; 7 bases are shared with TRBD1. Trimming at V came to 3 bases and at J to 4 bases, leaving 7 bases not matched to a gene. Germline V gene data show CDR1 as ENHRY and CDR2 as SYGVKD. This CDR3 is 15 amino acids long. CDR3 nucleotide sequence: TGTGCCATCAGTGAACAGGGGTCAGAGGCAGATACGCAGTATTTT. Translation: CAISEQGSEADTQYF.

In the case of this clonotype: A clone one base away is much larger, so this may be a read error. The CDR3 region has the DNA TGTGCCAGCAGCTCTAACTACGGTGAGCAGTTCTTC. Translated, it gives CASSSNYGEQFF. The V gene is TRBV11-1, the J gene TRBJ2-1; the D is unclear. Germline CDR1 and CDR2: SGHAT and FQDESV (reference sequence). The CDR3 loop spans 12 amino acids. V lost 4 bases to trimming and J lost 9 bases, with 10 bases between them.

In this sample, this clonotype turned up a few times. The chain uses TRBV20-1 and TRBJ2-5; TRBD1 agrees at 7 bases. The length of the CDR3 is 12 residues. Germline V gives CDR1 DFQATT, CDR2 SNEGSKA (reference sequence). The trim removed 6 bases at V and 5 bases at J, leaving 6 bases unmatched. CDR3 coding DNA: TGCAGTGCGCTGACAGGGTGGGAGACCCAGTACTTC. This translates into CSALTGWETQYF.

This clonotype has at least ten counts. The chain joins TRBV12-3 or TRBV12-4 to TRBJ1-1; D is ambiguous. The CDR3 has 14 residues. The germline V and J ends were trimmed by 2 bases and 2 bases, with 9 bases remaining between them. The CDR3 bases are TGTGCCAGCAGTTTATCGACACTAAACACTGAAGCTTTCTTT. This sequence encodes CASSLSTLNTEAFF.